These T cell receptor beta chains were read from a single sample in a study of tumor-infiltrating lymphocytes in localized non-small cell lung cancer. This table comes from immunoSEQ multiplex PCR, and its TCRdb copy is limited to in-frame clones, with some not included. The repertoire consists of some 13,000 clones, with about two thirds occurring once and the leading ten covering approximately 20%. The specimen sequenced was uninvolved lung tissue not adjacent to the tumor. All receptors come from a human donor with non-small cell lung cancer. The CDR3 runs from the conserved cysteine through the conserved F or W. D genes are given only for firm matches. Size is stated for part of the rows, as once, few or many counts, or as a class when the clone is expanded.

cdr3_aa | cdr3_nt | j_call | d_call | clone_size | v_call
CATALGTVNRGYTF | TGTGCCACCGCGCTTGGGACAGTCAACCGGGGCTACACCTTC | TRBJ1-2 | TRBD1 | . | TRBV28
CASSYTAGGSYNEQFF | TGTGCCAGCAGTTACACCGCGGGGGGGTCCTACAATGAGCAGTTCTTC | TRBJ2-1 | TRBD2 | . | TRBV6-5
CAINRESNQPQHF | TGTGCCATCAACAGGGAAAGCAATCAGCCCCAGCATTTT | TRBJ1-5 | . | . | TRBV10-3
CASSPSVGEIYEQYF | TGTGCCAGCAGCCCATCCGTCGGGGAAATCTACGAGCAGTACTTC | TRBJ2-7 | . | few | TRBV11-1
CASSQGPGQAYPYSNQPQHF | TGCGCCAGCAGCCAAGGTCCGGGACAGGCCTACCCTTATAGCAATCAGCCCCAGCATTTT | TRBJ1-5 | TRBD1 | . | TRBV4-1
CATTDRGQQPQHF | TGTGCCACCACGGACAGGGGACAACAGCCCCAGCATTTT | TRBJ1-5 | TRBD1 | . | TRBV6-6
CSVVPVAGPGEEQYF | TGCAGCGTTGTCCCTGTAGCGGGTCCCGGGGAGGAGCAGTACTTC | TRBJ2-7 | TRBD2 | . | TRBV29-1
CASSELGQKRNTIYF | TGTGCCAGCAGTGAATTGGGACAGAAGAGAAACACCATATATTTT | TRBJ1-3 | TRBD1 | . | TRBV6-1
CASTRTGGIDEQYF | TGTGCCAGCACCCGGACAGGGGGCATCGACGAGCAGTACTTC | TRBJ2-7 | TRBD1 | . | TRBV9
CASSTYGDGLAKNIQYF | TGTGCCAGCAGTACATATGGGGACGGACTAGCCAAAAACATTCAGTACTTC | TRBJ2-4 | . | . | TRBV27
CASSGGGQGYEQYF | TGTGCCAGCAGTGGGGGAGGACAGGGGTACGAGCAGTACTTC | TRBJ2-7 | TRBD1 | . | TRBV28
CASSYGRGGGYTF | TGTGCCAGCAGTTACGGCAGGGGAGGGGGCTACACCTTC | TRBJ1-2 | . | . | TRBV6-5
CASRGLAGVHEQFF | TGTGCCAGCAGAGGACTAGCGGGAGTACATGAGCAGTTCTTC | TRBJ2-1 | TRBD2 | few | TRBV27
CASDYGYTF | TGTGCCAGCGACTATGGCTACACCTTC | TRBJ1-2 | . | . | TRBV6-5
CASSTRQGTEAFF | TGTGCCAGCAGCACCCGACAGGGCACTGAAGCTTTCTTT | TRBJ1-1 | TRBD1 | . | TRBV7-3
CASSLRGGLGYTF | TGTGCCAGCAGTTTAAGAGGGGGCTTGGGCTACACCTTC | TRBJ1-2 | TRBD1 | . | TRBV28
CASSIGGKSYNEQFF | TGTGCCAGTAGTATTGGCGGGAAATCCTACAATGAGCAGTTCTTC | TRBJ2-1 | . | . | TRBV19
CASSSRIGVQETQYF | TGTGCCAGCAGTTCCCGAATAGGGGTACAAGAGACCCAGTACTTC | TRBJ2-5 | . | . | TRBV27
CASRAGGKKDNEKLFF | TGTGCCAGCAGGGCGGGGGGCAAGAAAGACAATGAAAAACTGTTTTTT | TRBJ1-4 | . | . | TRBV28
CAGRAGESNQPQHF | TGTGCCGGCCGAGCTGGGGAGAGCAATCAGCCCCAGCATTTT | TRBJ1-5 | . | few | TRBV6-6
CASSLLGLVSYEQYF | TGTGCCAGCAGTTTACTCGGGCTAGTCTCCTACGAGCAGTACTTC | TRBJ2-7 | . | few | TRBV28
CASGPGETQYF | TGTGCCAGCGGGCCAGGAGAGACCCAGTACTTC | TRBJ2-5 | . | . | TRBV7-6
CSVRTGVTGELFF | TGCAGCGTTCGGACAGGGGTCACCGGGGAGCTGTTTTTT | TRBJ2-2 | TRBD1 | . | TRBV29-1
CASSESARGMAFF | TGCGCCAGCAGTGAGTCGGCTCGGGGTATGGCTTTCTTT | TRBJ1-1 | . | few | TRBV10-1
CASSFGQGGNQPQHF | TGTGCCAGCAGCTTTGGACAGGGTGGCAATCAGCCCCAGCATTTT | TRBJ1-5 | TRBD1 | few | TRBV7-8
CASSVGLQNSGANVLTF | TGTGCCAGCAGCGTAGGTCTGCAGAACTCTGGGGCCAACGTCCTGACTTTC | TRBJ2-6 | . | . | TRBV9
CASIKGGTGAFNEQFF | TGTGCCAGCATCAAGGGAGGGACAGGGGCGTTTAATGAGCAGTTCTTC | TRBJ2-1 | TRBD1 | . | TRBV6-6
CASSMGGPETQYF | TGTGCCAGTAGTATGGGGGGGCCAGAGACCCAGTACTTC | TRBJ2-5 | . | . | TRBV19
CSANDPYEQYF | TGCAGTGCTAATGACCCGTACGAGCAGTACTTC | TRBJ2-7 | . | . | TRBV20-1
CASSIGAGNQPQHF | TGTGCCAGTAGTATCGGCGCAGGTAATCAGCCCCAGCATTTT | TRBJ1-5 | . | . | TRBV19
CASRQTGSNYGYTF | TGTGCCAGCAGACAGACAGGGAGTAACTATGGCTACACCTTC | TRBJ1-2 | TRBD1 | . | TRBV6-5
CACKSGQGLITEAFF | TGTGCCTGCAAGTCGGGACAGGGGTTGATCACTGAAGCTTTCTTT | TRBJ1-1 | TRBD1 | . | TRBV30
CASRDVPRMNTEAFF | TGTGCCAGTCGGGATGTCCCTCGGATGAACACTGAAGCTTTCTTT | TRBJ1-1 | . | . | TRBV19
CASSLTDSYEQYF | TGTGCCAGCAGCTTAACGGACTCCTACGAGCAGTACTTC | TRBJ2-7 | . | . | TRBV11-3
CASSVGPGGSNQPQHF | TGTGCCAGCAGCGTAGGACCAGGGGGTTCCAATCAGCCCCAGCATTTT | TRBJ1-5 | TRBD1 | . | TRBV9
CASRPGPNTEAFF | TGTGCCAGCAGACCCGGGCCCAACACTGAAGCTTTCTTT | TRBJ1-1 | . | . | TRBV2
CASPIPRGGYEQYF | TGTGCCAGCCCCATTCCGCGAGGGGGCTACGAGCAGTACTTC | TRBJ2-7 | . | . | TRBV19
CAWSEEGWDYGYTF | TGTGCCTGGAGTGAGGAGGGTTGGGACTATGGCTACACCTTC | TRBJ1-2 | . | . | TRBV30
CASSRQGQGPYEQYF | TGCGCCAGCAGCCGACAAGGACAGGGACCCTACGAGCAGTACTTC | TRBJ2-7 | TRBD1 | . | TRBV4-3
CASSSRTGLAYEQYF | TGTGCCAGCAGTTCCAGGACAGGGCTGGCCTACGAGCAGTACTTC | TRBJ2-7 | TRBD1 | . | TRBV28
CASREGAGANVLTF | TGTGCCAGCCGGGAGGGGGCTGGGGCCAACGTCCTGACTTTC | TRBJ2-6 | TRBD2 | . | TRBV28
CSVSAWAGAGELFF | TGCAGCGTTTCAGCTTGGGCCGGAGCCGGGGAGCTGTTTTTT | TRBJ2-2 | . | . | TRBV29-1
CASSEGISNQPQHF | TGTGCCAGCAGTGAAGGGATAAGCAATCAGCCCCAGCATTTT | TRBJ1-5 | . | . | TRBV2
CASSYLGGKGNQPQHF | TGTGCCAGCAGCTACCTCGGGGGGAAGGGCAATCAGCCCCAGCATTTT | TRBJ1-5 | . | . | TRBV7-2